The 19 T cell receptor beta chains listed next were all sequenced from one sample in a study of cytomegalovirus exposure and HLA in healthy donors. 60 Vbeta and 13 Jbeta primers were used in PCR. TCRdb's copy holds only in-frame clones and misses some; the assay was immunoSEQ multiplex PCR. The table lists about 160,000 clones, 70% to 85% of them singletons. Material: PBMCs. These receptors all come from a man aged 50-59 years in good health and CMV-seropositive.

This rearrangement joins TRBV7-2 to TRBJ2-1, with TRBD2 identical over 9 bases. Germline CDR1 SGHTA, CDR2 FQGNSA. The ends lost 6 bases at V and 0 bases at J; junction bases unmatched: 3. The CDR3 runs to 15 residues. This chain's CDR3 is CASSGTSPSYNEQFF. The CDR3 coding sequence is TGTGCCAGCAGTGGGACTAGCCCCTCCTACAATGAGCAGTTCTTC.

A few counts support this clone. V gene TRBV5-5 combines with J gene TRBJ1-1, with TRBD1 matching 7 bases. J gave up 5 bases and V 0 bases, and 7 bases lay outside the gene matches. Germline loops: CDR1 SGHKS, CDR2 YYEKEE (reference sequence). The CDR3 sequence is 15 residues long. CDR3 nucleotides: TGTGCCAGCAGCTTGGGGGACAGCGTGGGGACTGAAGCTTTCTTT. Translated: CASSLGDSVGTEAFF.

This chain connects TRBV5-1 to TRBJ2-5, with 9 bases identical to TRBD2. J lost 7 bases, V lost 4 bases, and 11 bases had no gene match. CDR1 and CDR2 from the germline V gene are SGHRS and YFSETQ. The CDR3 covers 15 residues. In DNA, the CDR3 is TGCGCCAGCAGCCCCGGACTAGCGTCAGGGGGGACCCAGTACTTC. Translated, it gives CASSPGLASGGTQYF.

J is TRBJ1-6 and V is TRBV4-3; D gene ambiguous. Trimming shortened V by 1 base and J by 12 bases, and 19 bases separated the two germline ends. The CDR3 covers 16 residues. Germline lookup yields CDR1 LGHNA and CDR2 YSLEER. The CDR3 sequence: CASSQGMGAGGRPLHF. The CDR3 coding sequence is TGCGCCAGCAGCCAAGGGATGGGTGCAGGTGGAAGACCCCTCCACTTT.

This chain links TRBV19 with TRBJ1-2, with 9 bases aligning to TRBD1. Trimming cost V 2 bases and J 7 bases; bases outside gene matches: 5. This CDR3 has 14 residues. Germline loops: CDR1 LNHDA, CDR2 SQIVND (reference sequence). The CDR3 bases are TGTGCCAGTAGTATATGGACAGGGGAGGTTGGCTACACCTTC. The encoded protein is CASSIWTGEVGYTF.

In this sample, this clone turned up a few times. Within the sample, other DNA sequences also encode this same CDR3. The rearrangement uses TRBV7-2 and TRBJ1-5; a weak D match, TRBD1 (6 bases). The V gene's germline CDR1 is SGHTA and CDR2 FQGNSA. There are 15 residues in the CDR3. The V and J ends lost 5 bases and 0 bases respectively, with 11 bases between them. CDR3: CASSRTEHSNQPQHF. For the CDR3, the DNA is TGTGCCAGCAGCCGGACAGAGCATAGCAATCAGCCCCAGCATTTT.

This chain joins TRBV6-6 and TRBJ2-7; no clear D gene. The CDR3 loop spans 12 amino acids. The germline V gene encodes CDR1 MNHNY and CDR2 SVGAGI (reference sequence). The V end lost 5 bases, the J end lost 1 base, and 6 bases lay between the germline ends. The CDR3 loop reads CASSGPSYEQYF. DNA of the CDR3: TGTGCCAGCAGTGGGCCTTCCTACGAGCAGTACTTC.

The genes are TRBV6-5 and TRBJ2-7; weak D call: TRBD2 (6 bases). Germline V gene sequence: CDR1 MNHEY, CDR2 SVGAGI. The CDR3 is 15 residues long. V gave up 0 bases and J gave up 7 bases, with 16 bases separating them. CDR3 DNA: TGTGCCAGCAGTTACTCACATGAGGGACTGGGAGAGCAGTACTTC. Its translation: CASSYSHEGLGEQYF.

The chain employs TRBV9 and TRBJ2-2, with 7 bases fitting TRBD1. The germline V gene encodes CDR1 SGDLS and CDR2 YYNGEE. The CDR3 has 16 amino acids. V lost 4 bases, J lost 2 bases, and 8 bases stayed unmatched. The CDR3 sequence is CASSLSGTVNTGELFF. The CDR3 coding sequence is TGTGCCAGCAGCTTATCCGGGACAGTAAACACCGGGGAGCTGTTTTTT.

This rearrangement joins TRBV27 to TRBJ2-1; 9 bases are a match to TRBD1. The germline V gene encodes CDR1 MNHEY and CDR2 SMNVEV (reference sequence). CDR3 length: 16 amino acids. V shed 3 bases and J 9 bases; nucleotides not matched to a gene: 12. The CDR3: CASSFTGGEIGGEQFF. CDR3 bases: TGTGCCAGCAGTTTTACAGGGGGCGAAATCGGGGGTGAGCAGTTCTTC.

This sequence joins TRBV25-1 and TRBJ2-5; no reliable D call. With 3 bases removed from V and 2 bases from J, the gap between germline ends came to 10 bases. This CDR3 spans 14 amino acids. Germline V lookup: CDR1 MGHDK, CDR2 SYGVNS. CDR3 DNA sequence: TGTGCCAGCAGTGAGTCCCCTATACAAGAGACCCAGTACTTC. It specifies CASSESPIQETQYF.

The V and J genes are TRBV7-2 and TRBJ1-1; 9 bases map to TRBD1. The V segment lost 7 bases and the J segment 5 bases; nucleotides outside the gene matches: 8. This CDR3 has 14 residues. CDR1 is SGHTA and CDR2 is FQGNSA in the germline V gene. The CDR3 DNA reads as TGTGCCAGCAACCCAACAGGGGGCCGGACTGAAGCTTTCTTT. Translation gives CASNPTGGRTEAFF.

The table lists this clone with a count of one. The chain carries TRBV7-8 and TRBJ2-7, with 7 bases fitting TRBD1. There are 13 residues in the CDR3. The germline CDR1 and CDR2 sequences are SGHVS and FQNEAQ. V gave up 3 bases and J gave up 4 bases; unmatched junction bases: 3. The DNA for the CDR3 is TGTGCCAGCAGCTTGACAGGGAAATACGAGCAGTACTTC. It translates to CASSLTGKYEQYF.

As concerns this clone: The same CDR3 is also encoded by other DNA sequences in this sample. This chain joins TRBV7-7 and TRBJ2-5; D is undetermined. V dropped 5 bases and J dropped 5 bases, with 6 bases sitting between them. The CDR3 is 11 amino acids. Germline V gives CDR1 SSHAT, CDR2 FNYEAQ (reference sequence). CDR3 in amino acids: CASSTMETQYF. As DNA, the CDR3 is TGTGCCAGCAGCACAATGGAGACCCAGTACTTC.

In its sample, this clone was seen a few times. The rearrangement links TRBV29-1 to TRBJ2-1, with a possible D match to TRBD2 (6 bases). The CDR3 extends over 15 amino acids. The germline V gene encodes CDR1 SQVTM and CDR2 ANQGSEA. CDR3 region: CGGGGGGRIYNEQFF. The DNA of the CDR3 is TGCGGGGGAGGAGGCGGAGGGCGGATATACAATGAGCAGTTCTTC.

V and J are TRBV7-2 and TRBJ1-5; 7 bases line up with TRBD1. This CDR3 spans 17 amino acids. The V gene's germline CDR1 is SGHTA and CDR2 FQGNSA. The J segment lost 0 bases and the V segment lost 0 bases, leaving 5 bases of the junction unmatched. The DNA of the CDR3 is TGTGCCAGCAGCTTAGCGAAGGCAGGGGGTAGCAATCAGCCCCAGCATTTT. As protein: CASSLAKAGGSNQPQHF.

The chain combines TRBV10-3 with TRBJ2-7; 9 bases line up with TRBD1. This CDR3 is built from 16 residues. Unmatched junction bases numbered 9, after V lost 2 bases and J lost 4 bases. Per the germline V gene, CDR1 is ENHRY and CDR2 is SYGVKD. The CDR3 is CAISEPGQGEGYEQYF. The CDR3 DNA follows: TGTGCCATCAGTGAGCCGGGACAGGGAGAGGGGTACGAGCAGTACTTC.

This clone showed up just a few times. Here the CDR3 reads CASSLMNRDRDRNGYTF. The CDR3 DNA sequence: TGTGCCAGCAGCTTAATGAACCGGGACAGGGACCGCAATGGCTACACCTTC. The J gene is TRBJ1-2, the V gene TRBV7-6; 9 positions agree with TRBD1. This CDR3 is 17 amino acids long. Trimming removed 2 bases from V and 6 bases from J; junction bases left unmatched: 13. Germline V gene sequence: CDR1 SGHVS, CDR2 FNYEAQ. The whole variable domain, remainder taken from reference TRBV7-6 and TRBJ1-2, is GAGVSQSPRYKVTKRGQDVALRCDPISGHVSLYWYRQALGQGPEFLTYFNYEAQQDKSGLPNDRFSAERPEGSISTLTIQRTEQRDSAMYRCASSLMNRDRDRNGYTFGSGTRLTVV.

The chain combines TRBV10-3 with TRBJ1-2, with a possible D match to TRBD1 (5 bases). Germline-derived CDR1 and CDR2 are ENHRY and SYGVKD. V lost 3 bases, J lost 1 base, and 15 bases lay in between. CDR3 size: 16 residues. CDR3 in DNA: TGTGCCATCAGTGATCCCCTAGGGGCACTTAACTATGGCTACACCTTC. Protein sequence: CAISDPLGALNYGYTF.